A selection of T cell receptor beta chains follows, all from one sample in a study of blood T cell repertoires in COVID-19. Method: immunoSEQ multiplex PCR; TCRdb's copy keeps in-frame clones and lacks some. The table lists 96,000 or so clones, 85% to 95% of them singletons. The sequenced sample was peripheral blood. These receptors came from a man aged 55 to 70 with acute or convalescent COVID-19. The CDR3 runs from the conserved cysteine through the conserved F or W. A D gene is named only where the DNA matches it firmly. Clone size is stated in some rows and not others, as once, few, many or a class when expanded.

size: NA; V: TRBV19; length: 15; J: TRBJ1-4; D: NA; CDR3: CASSIVAGLVEKLFF; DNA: TGTGCCAGTAGTATAGTGGCCGGGTTGGTTGAAAAACTGTTTTTT
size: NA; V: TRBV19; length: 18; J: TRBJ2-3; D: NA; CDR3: CASTLWSRPQPHTDTQYF; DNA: TGTGCCAGTACGCTGTGGTCGAGACCACAGCCCCACACAGATACGCAGTATTTT
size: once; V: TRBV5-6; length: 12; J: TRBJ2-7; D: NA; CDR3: CASSLGGRGQYF; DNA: TGTGCCAGCAGCTTGGGGGGCCGTGGGCAGTACTTC
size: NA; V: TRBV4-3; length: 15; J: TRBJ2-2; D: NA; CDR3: CASSQGITNTGELFF; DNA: TGCGCCAGCAGCCAAGGCATCACAAACACCGGGGAGCTGTTTTTT
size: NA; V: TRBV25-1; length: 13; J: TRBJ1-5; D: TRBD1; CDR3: CASRGQGGQPQHF; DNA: TGTGCCAGCAGGGGACAGGGAGGACAGCCCCAGCATTTT
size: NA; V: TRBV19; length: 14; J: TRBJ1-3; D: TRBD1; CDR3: CASSRTGSGNTIYF; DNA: TGTGCCAGTAGCCGGACAGGGTCTGGAAACACCATATATTTT
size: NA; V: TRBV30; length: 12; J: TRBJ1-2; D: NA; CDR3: CAWSMGGYGYTF; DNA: TGTGCCTGGAGTATGGGGGGCTATGGCTACACCTTC
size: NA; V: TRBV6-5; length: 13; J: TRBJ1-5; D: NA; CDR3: CASSPQSNQPQHF; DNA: TGTGCCAGCAGCCCGCAGAGCAATCAGCCCCAGCATTTT
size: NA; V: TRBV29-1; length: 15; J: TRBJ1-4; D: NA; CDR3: CSVRHEGGSDEKLFF; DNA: TGCAGCGTGCGCCATGAGGGAGGGTCGGATGAAAAACTGTTTTTT
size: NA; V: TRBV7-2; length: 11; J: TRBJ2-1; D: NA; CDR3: CASSLVDEQFF; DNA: TGTGCCAGCAGCTTGGTAGATGAGCAGTTCTTC
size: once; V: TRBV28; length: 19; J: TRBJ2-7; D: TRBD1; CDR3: CASSSPGQGLPLSSYEQYF; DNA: TGTGCCAGCAGTTCCCCGGGACAGGGTCTACCTCTCAGCTCCTACGAGCAGTACTTC
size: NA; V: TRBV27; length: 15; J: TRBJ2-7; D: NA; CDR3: CANQDSQNLKNEQYF; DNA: TGTGCCAACCAGGACAGCCAAAACCTAAAAAACGAGCAGTACTTC
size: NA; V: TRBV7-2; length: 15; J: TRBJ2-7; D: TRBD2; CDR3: CASTPLPREGPEQYF; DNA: TGTGCCAGCACCCCTCTACCGCGGGAGGGCCCCGAGCAGTACTTC
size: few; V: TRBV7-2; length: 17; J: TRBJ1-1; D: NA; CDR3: CASSVQLGPPTNTEAFF; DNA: TGTGCCAGCAGCGTGCAGCTGGGGCCCCCCACGAACACTGAAGCTTTCTTT
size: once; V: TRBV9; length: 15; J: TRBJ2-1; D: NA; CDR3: CASSVGRGQLNEQFF; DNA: TGTGCCAGCAGCGTAGGCAGGGGACAACTCAATGAGCAGTTCTTC
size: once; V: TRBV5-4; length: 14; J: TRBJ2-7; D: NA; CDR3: CASSLGTPEGEQYF; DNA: TGTGCCAGCAGCTTGGGGACCCCGGAGGGCGAGCAGTACTTC
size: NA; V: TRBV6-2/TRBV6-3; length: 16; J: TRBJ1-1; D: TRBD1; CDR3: CASTPRQGALNTEAFF; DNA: TGTGCCAGCACCCCAAGACAGGGGGCTCTGAACACTGAAGCTTTCTTT
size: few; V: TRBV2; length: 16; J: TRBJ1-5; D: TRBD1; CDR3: CASSEALQGAGQPQHF; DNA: TGTGCCAGCAGTGAAGCGCTTCAGGGGGCGGGTCAGCCCCAGCATTTT
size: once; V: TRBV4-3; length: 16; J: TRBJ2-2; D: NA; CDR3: CASSQDPRGITGELFF; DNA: TGCGCCAGCAGCCAAGATCCCAGGGGTATAACCGGGGAGCTGTTTTTT
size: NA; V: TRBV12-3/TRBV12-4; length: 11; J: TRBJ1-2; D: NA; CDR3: CASSAGDGYTF; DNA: TGTGCCAGCAGTGCCGGGGATGGCTACACCTTC
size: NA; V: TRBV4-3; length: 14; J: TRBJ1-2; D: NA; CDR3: CASSQDNQGNGYTF; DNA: TGCGCCAGCAGCCAAGATAACCAGGGTAACGGCTACACCTTC
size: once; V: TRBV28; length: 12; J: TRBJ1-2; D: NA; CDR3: CALGEQAYGYTF; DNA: TGTGCCCTAGGAGAACAGGCCTATGGCTACACCTTC
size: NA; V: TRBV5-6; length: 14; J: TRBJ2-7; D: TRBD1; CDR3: CASSLTGGNYEQYF; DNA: TGTGCCAGCAGCCTAACAGGGGGCAACTACGAGCAGTACTTC
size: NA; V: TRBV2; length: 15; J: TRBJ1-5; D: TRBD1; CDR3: CASSGGGQGNQPQHF; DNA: TGTGCCAGCAGTGGGGGGGGACAGGGCAATCAGCCCCAGCATTTT
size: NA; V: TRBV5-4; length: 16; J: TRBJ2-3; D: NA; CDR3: CASSLEGLDRTDTQYF; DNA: TGTGCCAGCAGCTTGGAGGGACTGGATCGCACAGATACGCAGTATTTT
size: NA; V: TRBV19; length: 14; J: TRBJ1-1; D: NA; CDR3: CASSTSEGTAEAFF; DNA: TGTGCCAGTAGTACTTCAGAGGGAACGGCTGAAGCTTTCTTT
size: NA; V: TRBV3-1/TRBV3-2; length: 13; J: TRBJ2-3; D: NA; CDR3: CASSQDEGANLYF; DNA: TGTGCCAGCAGCCAAGATGAGGGAGCGAACCTGTATTTT
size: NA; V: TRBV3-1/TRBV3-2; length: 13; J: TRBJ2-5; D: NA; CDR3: CASRPTNQETQYF; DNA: TGTGCCAGCAGACCGACTAACCAAGAGACCCAGTACTTC
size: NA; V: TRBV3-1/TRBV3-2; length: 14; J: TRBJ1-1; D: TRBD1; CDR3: CASSQDRTGTEAFF; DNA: TGTGCCAGCAGCCAGGACAGGACGGGCACTGAAGCTTTCTTT
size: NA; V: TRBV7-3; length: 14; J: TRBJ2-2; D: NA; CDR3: CASSLERETGELFF; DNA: TGTGCCAGCAGCTTAGAACGTGAGACCGGGGAGCTGTTTTTT
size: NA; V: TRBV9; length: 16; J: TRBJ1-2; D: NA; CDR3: CASTTNVRGFGYGYTF; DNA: TGTGCCAGCACCACTAACGTCAGGGGCTTCGGATATGGCTACACCTTC
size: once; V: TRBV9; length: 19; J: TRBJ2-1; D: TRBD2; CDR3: CASSTPRGYSGSSYNEQFF; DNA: TGTGCCAGCAGCACGCCGAGGGGGTATAGCGGGAGCTCCTACAATGAGCAGTTCTTC
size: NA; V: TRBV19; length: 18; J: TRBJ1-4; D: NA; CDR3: CASSIDRPSPTTNEKLFF; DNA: TGTGCCAGTAGCATCGACAGGCCCAGCCCGACTACAAATGAAAAACTGTTTTTT